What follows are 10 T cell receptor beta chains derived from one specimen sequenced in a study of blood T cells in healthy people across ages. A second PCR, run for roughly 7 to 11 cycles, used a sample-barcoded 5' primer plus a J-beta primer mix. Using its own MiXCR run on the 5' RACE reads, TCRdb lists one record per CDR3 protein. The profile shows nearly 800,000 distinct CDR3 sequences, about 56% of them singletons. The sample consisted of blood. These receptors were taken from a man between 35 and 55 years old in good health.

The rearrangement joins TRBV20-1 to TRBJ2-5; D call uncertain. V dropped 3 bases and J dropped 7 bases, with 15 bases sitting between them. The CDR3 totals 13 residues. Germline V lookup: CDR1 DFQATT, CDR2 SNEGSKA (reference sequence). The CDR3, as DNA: TGCAGTGCTAGTCCTGGCCCCTGGGGGACCCAGTACTTC. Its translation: CSASPGPWGTQYF.

This CDR3 reads CASSEAENSPLHF. CDR3 sequence (DNA): TGTGCCAGCAGCGAGGCGGAGAATTCACCCCTCCACTTT. The chain links TRBV7-2 to TRBJ1-6; no clear D gene. The CDR3 extends over 13 amino acids. Germline V gene sequence: CDR1 SGHTA, CDR2 FQGNSA. V was cut by 5 bases and J by 7 bases, with 9 bases left in between.

The CDR3 loop is CASSLVEANQETQYF. The CDR3, as DNA: TGTGCCAGCAGCCTGGTGGAAGCGAATCAAGAGACCCAGTACTTC. V and J are TRBV2 and TRBJ2-5; D ambiguous. The germline V gene encodes CDR1 SNHLY and CDR2 FYNNEI. The CDR3 totals 15 residues. V was trimmed by 6 bases and J by 2 bases, leaving 16 bases between them.

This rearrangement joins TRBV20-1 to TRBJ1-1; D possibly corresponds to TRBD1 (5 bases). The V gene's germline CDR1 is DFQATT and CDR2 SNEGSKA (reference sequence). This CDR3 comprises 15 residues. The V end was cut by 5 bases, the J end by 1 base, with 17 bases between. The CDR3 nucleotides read TGCAGTGCTCAAGGGGTCGGGGGGTGGAACACTGAAGCTTTCTTT. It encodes CSAQGVGGWNTEAFF.

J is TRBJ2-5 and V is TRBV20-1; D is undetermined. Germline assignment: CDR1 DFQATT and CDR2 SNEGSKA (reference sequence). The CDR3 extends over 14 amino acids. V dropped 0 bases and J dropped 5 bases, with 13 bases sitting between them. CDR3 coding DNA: TGCAGTGCTAGAGATGGGCCAGCAGACGAGACCCAGTACTTC. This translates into CSARDGPADETQYF.

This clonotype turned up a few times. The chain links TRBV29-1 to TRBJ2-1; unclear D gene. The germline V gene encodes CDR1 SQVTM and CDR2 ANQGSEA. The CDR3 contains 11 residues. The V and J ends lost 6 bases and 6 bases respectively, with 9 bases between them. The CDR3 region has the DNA TGCAGCGTCAACAGTGTCAATGAGCAGTTCTTC. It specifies CSVNSVNEQFF.

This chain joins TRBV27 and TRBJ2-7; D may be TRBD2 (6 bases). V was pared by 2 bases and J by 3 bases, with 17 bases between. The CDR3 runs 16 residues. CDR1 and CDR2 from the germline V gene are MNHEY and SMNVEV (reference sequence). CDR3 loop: CASSLEADYQFYEQYF. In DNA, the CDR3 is TGTGCCAGCAGTTTAGAGGCGGACTACCAGTTCTACGAGCAGTACTTC.

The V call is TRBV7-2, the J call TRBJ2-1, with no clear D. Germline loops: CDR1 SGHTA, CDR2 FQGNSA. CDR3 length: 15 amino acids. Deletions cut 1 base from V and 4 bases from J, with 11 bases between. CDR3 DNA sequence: TGTGCCAGCAGCTTAGAACGTGGGGTTTACAATGAGCAGTTCTTC. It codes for CASSLERGVYNEQFF.

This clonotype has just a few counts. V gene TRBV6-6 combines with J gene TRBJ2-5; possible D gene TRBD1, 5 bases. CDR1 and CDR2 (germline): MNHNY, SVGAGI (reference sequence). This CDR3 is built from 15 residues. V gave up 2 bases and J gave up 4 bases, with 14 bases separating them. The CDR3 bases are TGTGCCAGCAGTTACCCGACTGGACAAGGAGAGACCCAGTACTTC. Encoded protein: CASSYPTGQGETQYF.

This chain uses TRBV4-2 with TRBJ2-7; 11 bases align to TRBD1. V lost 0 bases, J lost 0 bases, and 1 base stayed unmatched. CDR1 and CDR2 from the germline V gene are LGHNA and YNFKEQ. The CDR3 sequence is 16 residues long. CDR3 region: CASSQEGTGGSYEQYF. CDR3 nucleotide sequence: TGTGCCAGCAGCCAAGAAGGGACAGGGGGCTCCTACGAGCAGTACTTC.